This T cell receptor beta chain is drawn from a study of T cell responses to AZD1222 COVID-19 vaccine. Overall study: Second doses that came at about 4 or about 12 weeks were put together.

Study observations and caveats: Recipients of AZD1222 seropositive at baseline numbered only 5 to 7. Clonal diversity was possibly underestimated, and white British individuals and females predominated among donors. No repertoire was sampled before or during the peak T cell response, only after it.

To note about this clone: Its antigen remains unknown.

Here immunoSEQ multiplex PCR was the method, and the copy in TCRdb shows in-frame clones only, minus some. The sample has some 88,000 clones, just over 90% seen once. Trimming took off 5 bases at V and 1 base at J, with 16 bases between the two ends. Per germline, CDR1 SGHDN and CDR2 FVKESK. CDR3 length: 16 residues. Sequences were derived from peripheral blood, sampled on day 0 of AZD1222 vaccination. The receptor was derived from an adult in good health. The chain links TRBV14 to TRBJ2-3; weak D call: TRBD2 (6 bases). The CDR3: CASSVRDGGGTDTQYF. CDR3 DNA: TGTGCCAGCAGCGTGCGGGACGGCGGGGGCACAGATACGCAGTATTTT.